A single sample gave rise to the 27 T cell receptor beta chains below, sequenced in a study of identical twins. TCRdb passed the 5' RACE reads through MiXCR, listing each CDR3 protein once. The profile shows hundreds of thousands of distinct CDR3 sequences, approximately 18% of them singletons. In addition, the sample was reused for a study of T cells expressing NK-cell markers.

The sequenced sample consisted of PBMCs. The receptor set was obtained from a woman younger than 30 in good health.

The table lists this clonotype with a few counts. The CDR3 DNA reads TGTGCCTGGACTAATGGGAACACCGGGGAGCTGTTTTTT. This translates into CAWTNGNTGELFF. V and J are TRBV30 and TRBJ2-2, with D unresolved. Germline CDR1 is GTSNPN and CDR2 is SVGIG (reference sequence). The CDR3 sequence is 13 residues long. V dropped 4 bases and J dropped 1 base, with 7 bases sitting between them.

The rearrangement joins TRBV12-3 or TRBV12-4 to TRBJ2-5, with 13 bases aligning to TRBD2. The CDR3 spans 16 residues. V dropped 7 bases and J dropped 5; count of bases not matched to a gene: 10. The CDR3 here is CASTETSGGALETQYF. CDR3 DNA: TGTGCCAGCACCGAAACTAGCGGGGGGGCTCTTGAGACCCAGTACTTC.

This clonotype has only a few counts. At one end the junction does not follow the germline gene, possibly because of a read error. The chain recombines TRBV2 with TRBJ2-7; a weak D match, TRBD2 (6 bases). Germline V gives CDR1 SNHLY, CDR2 FYNNEI. The CDR3 is 13 residues long. For the CDR3, the DNA is TGTGCCAGCAGTGATCCTAGCGACCCCGGACGGGACTTC. It specifies CASSDPSDPGRDF.

V and J are TRBV29-1 and TRBJ2-4; 8 nucleotides match TRBD1. J lost 6 bases, V lost 5 bases, and 6 bases had no gene match. Germline V gene sequence: CDR1 SQVTM, CDR2 ANQGSEA. The length of the CDR3 is 13 residues. CDR3 residues: CSVWTGLSNIQYF. The CDR3 DNA follows: TGCAGCGTTTGGACAGGGCTGTCAAACATTCAGTACTTC.

This clonotype was counted only a few times. J is TRBJ1-1 and V is TRBV7-3; no reliable D call. CDR3 length: 12 residues. V dropped 2 bases and J dropped 6 bases, with 7 bases sitting between them. CDR1 is SGHTA, CDR2 FQGTGA, per germline. The CDR3: CASSLGKAEAFF. The CDR3, as DNA: TGTGCCAGCAGCTTAGGGAAGGCTGAAGCTTTCTTT.

V usage is TRBV5-8 and J usage is TRBJ2-2; unclear D gene. The V and J ends lost 0 bases and 1 base respectively, with 10 bases between them. There are 16 residues in the CDR3. Germline V gene sequence: CDR1 SGHTS, CDR2 YDEGEE. CDR3 sequence: CASSLATLLNTGELFF. CDR3 sequence (DNA): TGTGCCAGCAGCTTGGCCACCCTTCTGAACACCGGGGAGCTGTTTTTT.

The V gene is TRBV20-1, the J gene TRBJ2-5; tentatively, D is TRBD2 (5 bases). Trimming stripped 3 bases from V and 0 bases from J, with 14 bases between. Germline assignment: CDR1 DFQATT and CDR2 SNEGSKA (reference sequence). The length of the CDR3 is 15 residues. The chain's CDR3 is CSASGNPGNQETQYF. Here the CDR3 DNA reads TGCAGTGCTAGTGGTAATCCGGGGAACCAAGAGACCCAGTACTTC.

This clonotype was seen many times. V and J are TRBV6-1 and TRBJ1-4; D possibly corresponds to TRBD1 (5 bases). The V gene lost 5 bases and the J gene lost 4 bases, with 17 bases spanning the gap. CDR3 size: 16 residues. Germline V gene sequence: CDR1 MNHNS, CDR2 SASEGT. CDR3 nucleotides: TGTGCCAGCAGTCTTCGTCCGGGGGGACGTAATGAAAAACTGTTTTTT. Amino acids: CASSLRPGGRNEKLFF.

The genes are TRBV3-1 and TRBJ1-2; D is ambiguous. This CDR3 region has 14 residues. Trimming shortened V by 3 bases and J by 6 bases, and 14 bases separated the two germline ends. The germline V gene has CDR1 LGHDT and CDR2 YNNKEL (reference sequence). The CDR3 is CASSHLSAGDGYTF. The CDR3 DNA reads TGTGCCAGCAGCCATCTAAGCGCGGGAGATGGCTACACCTTC.

The chain has TRBV18 and TRBJ2-7, with D perhaps matching TRBD1 (6 bases). The CDR3 contains 15 residues. Germline assignment: CDR1 KGHSH and CDR2 LQKENI. With 2 bases removed from V and 6 bases from J, the gap between germline ends came to 17 bases. CDR3 in DNA: TGTGCCAGCTCACCAGCCATGGTTTGGGGGCCCGAGCAGTACTTC. It is translated as CASSPAMVWGPEQYF.

This clonotype came up many times. The rearrangement joins TRBV15 to TRBJ2-3; 7 positions match TRBD2. The J segment lost 3 bases and the V segment lost 0 bases, leaving 6 bases of the junction unmatched. In germline, CDR1 is LNHNV, CDR2 YYDKDF (reference sequence). CDR3 length: 16 amino acids. In DNA, the CDR3 is TGTGCCACCAGCAGAGAGGCGGCTAGCGGTACAGATACGCAGTATTTT. This translates into CATSREAASGTDTQYF.

The CDR3 bases are TGCGCCAGCAGCTTGGCGGTGGGAGGGGAAGATACGCAGTATTTT. Residues: CASSLAVGGEDTQYF. V and J are TRBV5-1 and TRBJ2-3, with TRBD2 matching over 7 bases. The CDR3 is made up of 15 amino acids. J gave up 5 bases and V 0 bases, and 6 bases lay outside the gene matches. In germline, CDR1 is SGHRS, CDR2 YFSETQ.

The sample holds a few counts of this clonotype. The V call is TRBV7-2, the J call TRBJ2-3; possibly TRBD1 for D (6 bases). The CDR3 loop spans 11 amino acids. CDR1 is SGHTA, CDR2 FQGNSA, per germline. Trimming shortened V by 5 bases and J by 10 bases, and 10 bases separated the two germline ends. DNA for the CDR3: TGTGCCAGCAGCACCCGACAGGCGCAGTATTTT. Amino acid sequence: CASSTRQAQYF.

This chain uses TRBV6-5 with TRBJ1-2; TRBD1 might be the D (5 bases). V lost 2 bases and J 5 bases, leaving 12 bases between the germline ends. CDR3 length: 14 amino acids. Germline V gene lookup returns CDR1 MNHEY and CDR2 SVGAGI. The chain's CDR3 is CASSYLSEGYGYTF. The CDR3 DNA reads TGTGCCAGCAGTTACCTCTCCGAGGGGTATGGCTACACCTTC.

This clonotype showed up just a few times. The genes are TRBV20-1 and TRBJ2-3; D gene unclear. CDR1 is DFQATT, CDR2 SNEGSKA, per germline (reference sequence). The CDR3 runs to 12 residues. V lost 3 bases and J lost 4, with 8 bases in between. As DNA, the CDR3 is TGCAGTGCTAGGATCGTGTCAGATACGCAGTATTTT. Encoded protein: CSARIVSDTQYF.

This clonotype was found a few times. V gene TRBV7-9 combines with J gene TRBJ2-7; tentative D call: TRBD1 (6 bases). From germline, CDR1 is SEHNR and CDR2 FQNEAQ (reference sequence). The CDR3 is 17 amino acids. V was cut by 1 base and J by 4 bases, with 20 bases left in between. The CDR3 region has the DNA TGTGCCAGCAGCTTAGGTCAAGGAGACAGGACCTCATACGAGCAGTACTTC. It specifies CASSLGQGDRTSYEQYF.

The chain joins TRBV6-5 to TRBJ1-2; D is perhaps TRBD1 (6 bases). CDR3 size: 11 residues. Trimming pared 2 bases from V and 8 bases from J, leaving 6 bases between. Per germline, CDR1 MNHEY and CDR2 SVGAGI. The CDR3 sequence: CASSYQGGYTF. The CDR3 nucleotides read TGTGCCAGCAGTTACCAGGGGGGCTACACCTTC.

The table lists this clonotype with many counts. In DNA form, the CDR3 reads TGCAGCGCCGGGGCAGGGTGGGCCATGAACACTGAAGCTTTCTTT. As protein: CSAGAGWAMNTEAFF. The chain recombines TRBV29-1 with TRBJ1-1; D possibly corresponds to TRBD1 (5 bases). There are 15 residues in the CDR3. V lost 7 bases and J 0 bases, leaving 18 bases between the germline ends. Germline V lookup: CDR1 SQVTM, CDR2 ANQGSEA.

This clonotype was seen ten or more times. The chain uses TRBV12-3 or TRBV12-4 and TRBJ1-2; possibly TRBD1 for D (6 bases). Trimming took 2 bases from V and 4 from J, leaving 17 bases between them. The CDR3 spans 16 residues. This chain's CDR3 is CASSLKAARGLYGYTF. CDR3 sequence (DNA): TGTGCCAGCAGTTTAAAGGCGGCCAGGGGCCTCTATGGCTACACCTTC.

This clonotype was observed a few times. This chain uses TRBV5-1 with TRBJ2-2; D not resolved. V was cut by 0 bases and J by 3 bases, with 9 bases left in between. The CDR3 covers 15 residues. Germline-derived CDR1 and CDR2 are SGHRS and YFSETQ. The CDR3 spells CASSLENSDTGELFF. The CDR3 DNA sequence: TGCGCCAGCAGCTTGGAAAATTCGGACACCGGGGAGCTGTTTTTT.

The V and J genes are TRBV2 and TRBJ2-1; D assignment may be TRBD1 or TRBD2 (5 bases each). This CDR3 contains 12 residues. The germline V gene has CDR1 SNHLY and CDR2 FYNNEI. Between the trimmed V and J ends, which lost 8 bases and 8 bases, there was a span of 13 bases. The CDR3 DNA reads as TGTGCCAGCCCTGTGAGGGGACATGAGCAGTTCTTC. This encodes CASPVRGHEQFF.

This clonotype was seen more than once but under ten times. The gene calls are TRBV5-1 and TRBJ1-1; TRBD1 matches 10 bases. CDR3 length: 15 amino acids. From germline, CDR1 is SGHRS and CDR2 YFSETQ. J gave up 7 bases and V 4 bases, and 10 bases lay outside the gene matches. The CDR3 coding sequence is TGCGCCAGCAGCCCCGACAGGGGGCGAGTCAATGAAGCTTTCTTT. Protein product: CASSPDRGRVNEAFF. Supplemented by reference TRBV5-1 and TRBJ1-1, the full variable domain reads KAGVTQTPRYLIKTRGQQVTLSCSPISGHRSVSWYQQTPGQGLQFLFEYFSETQRNKGNFPGRFSGRQFSNSRSEMNVSTLELGDSALYLCASSPDRGRVNEAFFGQGTRLTVV.

This clonotype was counted only a few times. V and J are TRBV9 and TRBJ2-1, with TRBD2 identical over 9 bases. The CDR3 contains 16 residues. Looked up from germline, CDR1 is SGDLS and CDR2 is YYNGEE. The V gene end was trimmed by 4 bases and the J gene end by 5 bases; junction bases not matched to a gene: 10. The CDR3 loop reads CASSTMTSGFNNEQFF. The CDR3 nucleotides read TGTGCCAGCAGCACGATGACTAGCGGATTTAACAATGAGCAGTTCTTC.

The chain has TRBV5-6 and TRBJ2-3; weak D call: TRBD2 (6 bases). Germline loops: CDR1 SGHDT, CDR2 YYEEEE. V was shortened by 2 bases and J by 5 bases, with 12 bases between the two germline ends. The CDR3 sequence is 14 residues long. CDR3 nucleotide sequence: TGTGCCAGCAGCTTAGGGACTTATGGAGATACGCAGTATTTT. Protein product: CASSLGTYGDTQYF.

This chain connects TRBV12-3 or TRBV12-4 to TRBJ1-2; D is ambiguous. Trimming stripped 7 bases from V and 8 bases from J, with 20 bases between. The CDR3 has 14 residues. The CDR3 sequence is CASTPARRSWGYTF. The DNA of the CDR3 is TGTGCCAGCACCCCCGCCAGGCGATCTTGGGGCTACACCTTC.

This clonotype was detected only a few times. V usage is TRBV4-3 and J usage is TRBJ2-3; the D call may be TRBD1 or TRBD2 (5 bases each). The V end was cut by 0 bases, the J end by 15 bases, with 22 bases between. The CDR3 runs to 15 residues. The germline V gene encodes CDR1 LGHNA and CDR2 YSLEER. DNA for the CDR3: TGCGCCAGCAGCCAAGATCAGGGTGGCCAGCGGCCCTACTATTTT. It is translated as CASSQDQGGQRPYYF.

The chain uses TRBV6-5 and TRBJ2-7; D is undetermined. The V end was cut by 2 bases, the J end by 2 bases, with 13 bases between. This CDR3 comprises 15 residues. CDR1 is MNHEY and CDR2 is SVGAGI in the germline V gene. CDR3 nucleotide sequence: TGTGCCAGCAGTTACCCCAGGACGGATACCTACGAGCAGTACTTC. Translating gives CASSYPRTDTYEQYF.